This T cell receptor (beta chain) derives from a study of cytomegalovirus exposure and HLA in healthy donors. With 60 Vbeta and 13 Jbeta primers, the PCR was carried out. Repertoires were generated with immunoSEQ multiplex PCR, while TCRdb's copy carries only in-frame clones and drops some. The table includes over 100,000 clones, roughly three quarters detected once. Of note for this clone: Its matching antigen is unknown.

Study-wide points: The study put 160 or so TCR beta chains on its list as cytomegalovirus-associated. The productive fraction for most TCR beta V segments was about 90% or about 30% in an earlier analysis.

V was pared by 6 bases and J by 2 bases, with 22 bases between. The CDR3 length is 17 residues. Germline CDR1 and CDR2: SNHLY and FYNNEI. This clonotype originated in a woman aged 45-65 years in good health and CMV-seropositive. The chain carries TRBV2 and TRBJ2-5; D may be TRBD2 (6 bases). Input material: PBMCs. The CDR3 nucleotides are TGTGCCAGCAGGGGCCTAGACGGGAGTGGCCCACAAGAGACCCAGTACTTC. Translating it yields CASRGLDGSGPQETQYF.